These T cell receptor beta chains were read from a single sample in a study of cytomegalovirus exposure and HLA in healthy donors. Clones were read by immunoSEQ multiplex PCR, and TCRdb kept only the in-frame ones, dropping some. The table includes roughly 120,000 clones, around 80% detected once. Sequenced: PBMCs. All receptors derive from a woman in her forties in good health and CMV-seropositive. CDR3s include the opening cysteine and the closing phenylalanine or tryptophan. The D gene is left open where the match is weak. Expanded clones are given a class, and other clones once, few, many or no size at all.

J | D | size | V | DNA | CDR3
TRBJ2-5 | . | . | TRBV5-1 | TGCGCCAGCAGCTTGGGACAACGCGAGACCCAGTACTTC | CASSLGQRETQYF
TRBJ2-7 | TRBD1 | . | TRBV6-6 | TGTGCCAGCAGTCCTAGGACAGGGGGCGGTACGCTCAAGCAGTACTTC | CASSPRTGGGTLKQYF
TRBJ2-5 | TRBD2 | . | TRBV6-1 | TGTGCCACCAGGTGGGGGGGGGAAGAGACCCAGTACTTC | CATRWGGEETQYF
TRBJ2-5 | . | . | TRBV14 | TGTGCCAGCAGCCAACTGGGGGACTTCCAAGAGACCCAGTACTTC | CASSQLGDFQETQYF
TRBJ2-7 | . | once | TRBV27 | TGTGCCAGTAGGGAAGCGGGCGCCTACGAGCAGTACTTC | CASREAGAYEQYF
TRBJ2-5 | TRBD1 | . | TRBV9 | TGTGCCAGCAGCGTAGCGACAGGGGCTACGGAGACCCAGTACTTC | CASSVATGATETQYF
TRBJ1-6 | . | . | TRBV6-1 | TGTGCCAGCACGAGGGAGGAGAGATCACCCCTCCACTTT | CASTREERSPLHF
TRBJ2-1 | TRBD2 | . | TRBV10-1 | TGCGCCAGCAGTGAGTCTTTGGCTAGCGGGACCCATGAGCAGTTCTTC | CASSESLASGTHEQFF
TRBJ2-5 | TRBD1 | . | TRBV4-1 | TGCGCCAGCAGCCAAGATCCCGCGACAGGGCTTGGGCAGTACTTC | CASSQDPATGLGQYF
TRBJ2-7 | TRBD2 | . | TRBV4-1 | TGCGCCAGCAGCCAAGGATCAGCGGGAGGGCCCCCCTACGAGCAGTACTTC | CASSQGSAGGPPYEQYF
TRBJ2-5 | TRBD2 | . | TRBV7-6 | TGTGCCAGCAGCATCAATCTAGCGGGAGGAGGAGAGACCCAGTACTTC | CASSINLAGGGETQYF
TRBJ1-3 | . | . | TRBV4-1 | TGCGCCAGCAGCCATCTTTGGCGGGGCCGCACCGGGACCATATATTTT | CASSHLWRGRTGTIYF
TRBJ2-2 | . | . | TRBV7-2 | TGTGCCAGCAGCTTTACCAGAGGGCCAGGGGAGCTGTTTTTT | CASSFTRGPGELFF
TRBJ2-7 | TRBD1 | . | TRBV9 | TGTGCCAGCAGCGTGGGACAGGGGAACTACGAGCAGTACTTC | CASSVGQGNYEQYF
TRBJ2-1 | . | once | TRBV11-1 | TGTGCCAGCAGCTTAGTACCGGGGAATGAGCAGTTCTTC | CASSLVPGNEQFF
TRBJ2-1 | TRBD2 | . | TRBV5-1 | TGCGCCAGCAGCTTGGGGCTAGCGGGAGGGTACAATGAGCAGTTCTTC | CASSLGLAGGYNEQFF
TRBJ2-1 | TRBD1 | . | TRBV6-1 | TGTGCCAGCAGTCAAGACAGGGGAATATATGAGCAGTTCTTC | CASSQDRGIYEQFF
TRBJ1-3 | . | . | TRBV14 | TGTGCCAGCAGCCAAGAGAGTTCACCTGGAAACACCATATATTTT | CASSQESSPGNTIYF
TRBJ2-7 | . | few | TRBV6-5 | TGTGCCAGCAGTTACGATGGGGGCAGGAACTACGAGCAGTACTTC | CASSYDGGRNYEQYF
TRBJ1-5 | . | few | TRBV9 | TGTGCCAGCAGCACCCAGGGGAATCAGCCCCAGCATTTT | CASSTQGNQPQHF
TRBJ2-3 | TRBD1 | . | TRBV5-6 | TGTGCCAGCAGCTTGTACGGCAGGGGGAGCACAGATACGCAGTATTTT | CASSLYGRGSTDTQYF
TRBJ1-6 | . | . | TRBV6-1 | TGTGCCAGCAGCCCCTCGAGGACAAGCAATTCACCCCTCCACTTT | CASSPSRTSNSPLHF
TRBJ1-5 | TRBD1 | . | TRBV6-1 | TGTGCCAGCAGTACGGACAGGGGACCCCGGCCCCAGCATTTT | CASSTDRGPRPQHF
TRBJ1-2 | . | . | TRBV12-1 | TGTGCCAGCAGCTCAAGGGGACAGCTTAACTATGGCTACACCTTC | CASSSRGQLNYGYTF
TRBJ2-1 | TRBD2 | few | TRBV6-1 | TGTGCCAGCAGTGGAGCGGGAGGGCGCGGTGAGCAGTTCTTC | CASSGAGGRGEQFF
TRBJ1-1 | TRBD1 | few | TRBV6-1 | TGTGCCAGCAGTGCACAGGGGGCCACTGAAGCTTTCTTT | CASSAQGATEAFF
TRBJ1-4 | TRBD1 | . | TRBV18 | TGTGCCAGCTCCCTTGACAGGGATGAAAAACTGTTTTTT | CASSLDRDEKLFF
TRBJ2-1 | TRBD2 | once | TRBV4-2 | TGTGCCAGCAGCCAACAGAGACTAGCTGGGAATGAGCAGTTCTTC | CASSQQRLAGNEQFF
TRBJ2-1 | . | . | TRBV6-8 | TGTGCCAGCAGTTCGAGCGGTACTTCCCCATGCGAGCAGTTCTTC | CASSSSGTSPCEQFF
TRBJ2-7 | . | once | TRBV5-1 | TGCGCCAGCAGCCCAACAGGGCCGGAATTCCCCTACGAGCAGTACTTC | CASSPTGPEFPYEQYF
TRBJ1-1 | . | . | TRBV21-1 | TGTGCCAGCAGCAACAGGGGACAGGGGGTTCGGGCTTTCTTT | CASSNRGQGVRAFF
TRBJ2-1 | TRBD2 | few | TRBV9 | TGTGCCAGCAGCGGGCTAGCGGGCTTCGGGGGTGAGCAGTTCTTC | CASSGLAGFGGEQFF
TRBJ2-2 | . | once | TRBV7-2 | TGTGCCAGCAGCTTAGTCTCCAGGGGCGCCGGGGAGCTGTTTTTT | CASSLVSRGAGELFF
TRBJ2-2 | . | . | TRBV5-1 | TGCGCCAGCAGCTTGGCCAGGGGGAACACCGGGGAGCTGTTTTTT | CASSLARGNTGELFF
TRBJ2-2 | TRBD1 | . | TRBV5-4 | TGTGCCAGCAGTGACCCCGACAGGGCTCAAGGCGGGGAGCTGTTTTTT | CASSDPDRAQGGELFF
TRBJ2-3 | TRBD2 | . | TRBV5-1 | TGCGCCAGCAGCTTGGGGGCGGCTAGCGGGCCTAGCACAGATACGCAGTATTTT | CASSLGAASGPSTDTQYF
TRBJ1-1 | . | . | TRBV29-1 | TGCAGCGCGAGTGGGCAAGAGAACACTGAAGCTTTCTTT | CSASGQENTEAFF
TRBJ1-1 | TRBD1 | . | TRBV5-4 | TGTGCCAGCAGCTTGGCCAAAAGGGGACAGGGGGAAGGGAACACTGAAGCTTTCTTT | CASSLAKRGQGEGNTEAFF
TRBJ2-6 | TRBD1 | . | TRBV7-9 | TGTGCCAGCAGCCCAGGACAGGGGACTGGGGCCAACGTCCTGACTTTC | CASSPGQGTGANVLTF
TRBJ2-5 | TRBD2 | . | TRBV5-5 | TGTGCCAGCAGCGGCGGGACTAGCGGGAGTCGGGAGACCCAGTACTTC | CASSGGTSGSRETQYF
TRBJ1-5 | . | . | TRBV4-1 | TGCGCCAGCAGCGACCTAGACCAGCCCCAGCATTTT | CASSDLDQPQHF
TRBJ2-1 | TRBD2 | . | TRBV2 | TGTGCCAGCAGGGGACTAGCGGGAGCCAATGAGCAGTTCTTC | CASRGLAGANEQFF